This entry lists 19 T cell receptor beta chains sequenced from one sample in a study of shared clonotypes between healthy human individuals. Sequencing used immunoSEQ multiplex PCR; TCRdb keeps in-frame clones, though not all of them. The sample includes about 490,000 clones, 76% of them seen just once. Sequencing was performed on PBMCs. The source is a woman aged 40 to 50 in good health. Some clones in this sample may be carry-over from other donors' samples.

J is TRBJ1-4 and V is TRBV5-1; TRBD1 matches at 7 bases. This CDR3 is built from 15 residues. Germline V gene lookup returns CDR1 SGHRS and CDR2 YFSETQ. J gave up 6 bases and V 3 bases, and 8 bases lay outside the gene matches. CDR3 nucleotide sequence: TGCGCCAGCAGCTACAGAGGGGGCCTGGATGAAAAACTGTTTTTT. It translates to CASSYRGGLDEKLFF.

The CDR3 nucleotides read TGTGCCAGCAGCTTAGTTGGGGGGAGCGCTTCCTACGAGCAGTACTTC. Amino acids: CASSLVGGSASYEQYF. V usage is TRBV11-2 and J usage is TRBJ2-7, with D possibly being TRBD2 (6 bases). CDR1 is SGHAT and CDR2 is FQNNGV in the germline V gene. Between the trimmed V and J ends, which lost 1 base and 1 base, there was a span of 14 bases. This CDR3 has 16 residues.

This rearrangement joins TRBV7-3 to TRBJ2-1; 10 nucleotides align to TRBD2. V lost 5 bases and J lost 4; bases outside the gene matches: 8. The CDR3 contains 16 residues. CDR1 SGHTA and CDR2 FQGTGA come from the germline V gene. This CDR3 reads CASSREVAGGYNEQFF. The CDR3, as DNA: TGTGCCAGCAGCCGAGAGGTAGCGGGAGGATACAATGAGCAGTTCTTC.

This chain links TRBV29-1 with TRBJ1-2; a possible D gene is TRBD1 (5 bases). Germline values: CDR1 SQVTM, CDR2 ANQGSEA. This CDR3 region has 13 residues. The V gene lost 7 bases and the J gene lost 0 bases, with 12 bases spanning the gap. As DNA, the CDR3 is TGCAGCGCCCAGGGAGGAGCTAACTATGGCTACACCTTC. This codes for CSAQGGANYGYTF.

The rearrangement joins TRBV7-9 to TRBJ2-5, with TRBD2 matching 12 bases. Germline V CDR1 and CDR2: SEHNR, FQNEAQ (reference sequence). The length of the CDR3 is 15 residues. V was pared by 4 bases and J by 5 bases, with 5 bases of the junction left unmatched. CDR3 nucleotides: TGTGCCAGCAGCTCGACTAGCGGGAGTACCGAGACCCAGTACTTC. Its translation: CASSSTSGSTETQYF.

This clone was detected only once. This chain joins TRBV7-2 and TRBJ2-5, with D possibly being TRBD1 or TRBD2 (6 bases each). The CDR3 sequence is 16 residues long. Trimming pared 0 bases from V and 0 bases from J, leaving 11 bases between. Germline V gene data show CDR1 as SGHTA and CDR2 as FQGNSA. Here the CDR3 DNA reads TGTGCCAGCAGCTTAGCAGGGGGGAATAACCAAGAGACCCAGTACTTC. Its protein product is CASSLAGGNNQETQYF.

The J gene is TRBJ2-1, the V gene TRBV4-1; 11 bases match TRBD2. Germline V gene data show CDR1 as MGHRA and CDR2 as YSYEKL. The J segment lost 8 bases and the V segment lost 5 bases, leaving 11 bases of the junction unmatched. The CDR3 runs to 16 residues. As DNA, the CDR3 is TGCGCCAGCAGCTCAAAGGAGCTAGCGGGAGGTTATGAGCAGTTCTTC. This sequence encodes CASSSKELAGGYEQFF.

This clone has just a few counts. CDR3 bases: TGTGCCAGCAGCTTAGCTTCAGGGGCAGGGTACGAGCAGTACTTC. Its protein product is CASSLASGAGYEQYF. The V call is TRBV11-3, the J call TRBJ2-7, with D possibly being TRBD1 (6 bases). Trimming removed 1 base at V and 4 bases at J, with 14 bases between. CDR1 SGHNT and CDR2 YENEEA come from the germline V gene. This CDR3 has 15 residues.

Many counts were recorded for this clone. V and J are TRBV7-9 and TRBJ2-7, with TRBD1 matching 7 bases. The CDR3 extends over 14 amino acids. CDR1 and CDR2 from the germline V gene are SEHNR and FQNEAQ (reference sequence). V was pared by 4 bases and J by 7 bases, with 10 bases of the junction left unmatched. The CDR3 nucleotides read TGTGCCAGCAGCTCAGACAGGGAGACCTGGGAGCAGTACTTC. It specifies CASSSDRETWEQYF. Filled out from reference TRBV7-9 and TRBJ2-7, the complete variable domain reads DTGVSQNPRHKITKRGQNVTFRCDPISEHNRLYWYRQTLGQGPEFLTYFQNEAQLEKSRLLSDRFSAERPKGSFSTLEIQRTEQGDSAMYLCASSSDRETWEQYFGPGTRLTVT.

The chain couples TRBV5-1 to TRBJ2-7; D is unresolved. CDR1 and CDR2 (germline): SGHRS, YFSETQ. This CDR3 spans 13 amino acids. With 0 bases removed from V and 3 bases from J, the gap between germline ends came to 7 bases. This chain's CDR3 is CASSLALGYEQYF. CDR3 nucleotide sequence: TGCGCCAGCAGCTTGGCTCTAGGCTACGAGCAGTACTTC.

This chain links TRBV7-9 with TRBJ1-4; the D gene is possibly TRBD1 (6 bases). Trimming pared 5 bases from V and 4 bases from J, leaving 14 bases between. Germline V gives CDR1 SEHNR, CDR2 FQNEAQ (reference sequence). The length of the CDR3 is 15 residues. CDR3 sequence: CASSPGQRNNEKLFF. Written as DNA, the CDR3 is TGTGCCAGCAGCCCCGGACAGAGGAATAATGAAAAACTGTTTTTT.

V is TRBV18 and J is TRBJ2-5; 15 bases line up with TRBD2. V dropped 4 bases and J dropped 3; count of bases not matched to a gene: 6. The CDR3 runs 17 residues. Germline V gene lookup returns CDR1 KGHSH and CDR2 LQKENI. The CDR3 sequence: CASSQGLAGGVEETQYF. Written as DNA, the CDR3 is TGTGCCAGCTCACAGGGACTAGCGGGAGGTGTGGAAGAGACCCAGTACTTC.

The rearrangement links TRBV5-1 to TRBJ2-7, with 15 positions matching TRBD2. The length of the CDR3 is 14 residues. V gave up 4 bases and J gave up 5 bases; unmatched junction bases: 1. Germline V gene data show CDR1 as SGHRS and CDR2 as YFSETQ. The CDR3 DNA reads as TGCGCCAGCAGCGGACTAGCGGGAGGGGACGAGCAGTACTTC. Translating it yields CASSGLAGGDEQYF.

The chain links TRBV28 to TRBJ2-7; D is unclear. Germline V gene sequence: CDR1 MDHEN, CDR2 SYDVKM. Trimming stripped 1 base from V and 6 bases from J, with 4 bases between. The CDR3 contains 11 residues. DNA for the CDR3: TGTGCCAGCAGTTTATTCAGCGAGCAGTACTTC. Translation: CASSLFSEQYF.

This chain connects TRBV19 to TRBJ2-7; D unresolved. V lost 6 bases to trimming and J lost 5 bases, with 8 bases between them. The CDR3 runs to 11 residues. The germline V gene encodes CDR1 LNHDA and CDR2 SQIVND (reference sequence). CDR3 sequence reads: CASRGVHEQYF. CDR3 DNA sequence: TGTGCCAGTAGGGGCGTGCACGAGCAGTACTTC.

The rearrangement joins TRBV11-2 to TRBJ2-2, with D possibly TRBD2 on 5 matching bases. The CDR3 has 16 residues. Germline-derived CDR1 and CDR2 are SGHAT and FQNNGV. Trimming shortened V by 6 bases and J by 6 bases, and 20 bases separated the two germline ends. As DNA, the CDR3 is TGTGCCAGCAGTTCCACCCCACCCCAGCGGCCCGGGGAGCTGTTTTTT. This encodes CASSSTPPQRPGELFF.

This chain links TRBV4-1 with TRBJ1-2; D remains ambiguous. The length of the CDR3 is 18 residues. V lost 4 bases and J lost 0, with 21 bases in between. Germline values: CDR1 MGHRA, CDR2 YSYEKL. Written as DNA, the CDR3 is TGCGCCAGCAGCCGCCATTTGAGGGAGACAACAGCTAACTATGGCTACACCTTC. Translated: CASSRHLRETTANYGYTF.

The rearrangement uses TRBV14 and TRBJ2-1, with TRBD2 identical over 8 bases. The CDR3 spans 15 residues. In germline, CDR1 is SGHDN, CDR2 FVKESK. Trimming cost V 0 bases and J 10 bases; bases outside gene matches: 8. The DNA for the CDR3 is TGTGCCAGCAGCCAAGATCGAAGCGGGAGTCGGGAGCAGTTCTTC. Its protein is CASSQDRSGSREQFF.

This clone came up a few times. The J gene is TRBJ1-1, the V gene TRBV30, with 7 bases matching TRBD1. The CDR3 length is 14 residues. Germline V gives CDR1 GTSNPN, CDR2 SVGIG (reference sequence). J was trimmed by 3 bases and V by 2 bases; bases with no gene match: 6. CDR3 sequence (DNA): TGTGCCTGGAGTTCTGGGACAGCCTACACTGAAGCTTTCTTT. Translating it yields CAWSSGTAYTEAFF.